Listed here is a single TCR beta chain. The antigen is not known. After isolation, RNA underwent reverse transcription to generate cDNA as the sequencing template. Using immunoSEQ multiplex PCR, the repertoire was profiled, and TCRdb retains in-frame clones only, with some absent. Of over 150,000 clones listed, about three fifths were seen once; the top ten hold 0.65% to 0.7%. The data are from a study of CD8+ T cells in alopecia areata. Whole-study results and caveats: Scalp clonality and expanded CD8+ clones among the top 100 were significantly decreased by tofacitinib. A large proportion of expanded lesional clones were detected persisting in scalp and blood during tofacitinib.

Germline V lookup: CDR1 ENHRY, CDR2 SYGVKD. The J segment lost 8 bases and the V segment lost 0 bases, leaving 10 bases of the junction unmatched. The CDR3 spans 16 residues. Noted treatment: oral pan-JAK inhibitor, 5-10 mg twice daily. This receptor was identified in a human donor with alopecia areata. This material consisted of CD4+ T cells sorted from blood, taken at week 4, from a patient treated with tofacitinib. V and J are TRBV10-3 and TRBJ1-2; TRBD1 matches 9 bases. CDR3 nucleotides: TGTGCCATCAGTGAGTCGGGCCCGGACAGGGGCTCCGGCTACACCTTC. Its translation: CAISESGPDRGSGYTF.